This T cell receptor (beta chain) derives from a study of shared clonotypes between healthy human individuals. Study at large: Ranging from 18 to 49 in age, donors were a couple of women and a few men.

From germline, CDR1 is SGHRS and CDR2 YFSETQ. The CDR3 has 15 residues. V was trimmed by 4 bases and J by 8 bases, leaving 18 bases between them. Samples underwent the assay at deep level. The genomic DNA of each subset was split evenly across several immunoSEQ plates. Some clones are missing from TCRdb's copy, which holds only in-frame ones; the method was immunoSEQ multiplex PCR. The sample yields approximately 1,500,000 clones, roughly 96% seen once. The sequenced material came from naive CD4+ T cells sorted from blood. Subset denoted: CD45RA+ positively selected. The V and J genes are TRBV5-1 and TRBJ2-2; unclear D gene. This TCR came from a man aged 25 to 45 in good health. CDR3 residues: CASSIVKTPQGELFF. The CDR3 region has the DNA TGCGCCAGCAGCATCGTTAAAACCCCGCAGGGGGAGCTGTTTTTT.